The text below deals with one TCR beta chain. Trimming cost V 2 bases and J 0 bases, with 12 bases left between them. The germline gives CDR1 MGHRA, CDR2 YSYEKL. There are 16 residues in the CDR3. Authors' data handling: Quantification of nucleated cells was approximated via reference gene primer amplification. Method: immunoSEQ multiplex PCR; TCRdb's copy keeps in-frame clones and lacks some. V, J and clone size are taken as reported in that table, and D and trimming were inferred from the DNA itself. The data contain more than 95,000 clones, roughly 85% of them singletons. These data belong to a study of blood T cell repertoires in COVID-19. Overall study: Both acute and convalescent COVID-19 samples were obtained from the United States, Italy and Spain. PBMCs, B-cell-depleted T cells, or T cells were the source of the cDNA or gDNA that made up the material.

The receptor was derived from a woman aged 80 or over with acute or convalescent COVID-19. The chain joins TRBV4-1 to TRBJ2-3, with a possible D match to TRBD2 (7 bases). The sample was peripheral blood. The CDR3 region is CASSQRGGASTDTQYF. The CDR3 nucleotides read TGCGCCAGCAGCCAAAGGGGGGGGGCTAGCACAGATACGCAGTATTTT.